Following are 21 T cell receptor beta chains from one sample sequenced in a study of vaccination effects on CD4 cells after COVID-19. The antigens of these receptors remain unknown. The table came from immunoSEQ multiplex PCR; TCRdb's copy has only in-frame clones and leaves some out. The table shows approximately 26,000 clones, with about 75% occurring only once. Sequencing followed a ViraFEST assay step that expanded antigen-specific CD4+ T cells with viral peptide pools. On approximately day 9 of culture, CD4+ T cells were separated out. Either the mRNA-1273 or the BNT162b2 vaccine was given to participants as two doses. Specimen: CD4+ T cells from PBMCs cultured with SARS-CoV-2 spike peptides, collected after COVID-19 vaccination. The receptors derive from a human donor who received a COVID-19 vaccine. Some clones in this sample may be carry-over from other donors' samples.

This clone was picked up one time. The gene calls are TRBV5-4 and TRBJ1-2, with 10 positions matching TRBD1. The CDR3 sequence is 14 residues long. The germline gives CDR1 SGHNT, CDR2 YYREEE (reference sequence). J gave up 5 bases and V 3 bases, and 4 bases lay outside the gene matches. The CDR3 loop is CASSSRTGGYGYTF. Written as DNA, the CDR3 is TGTGCCAGCAGCTCGAGGACAGGGGGGTATGGCTACACCTTC.

The rearrangement links TRBV9 to TRBJ2-5, with 10 bases fitting TRBD1. V shed 5 bases and J 4 bases; nucleotides not matched to a gene: 8. This CDR3 region has 15 residues. The germline V gene has CDR1 SGDLS and CDR2 YYNGEE. CDR3 region: CASSSRQGARETQYF. CDR3 DNA: TGTGCCAGCAGTTCCAGACAGGGGGCAAGAGAGACCCAGTACTTC. Complete variable domain (other parts from reference TRBV9 and TRBJ2-5): DSGVTQTPKHLITATGQRVTLRCSPRSGDLSVYWYQQSLDQGLQFLIQYYNGEERAKGNILERFSAQQFPDLHSELNLSSLELGDSALYFCASSSRQGARETQYFGPGTRLLVL.

This chain connects TRBV7-3 to TRBJ2-1; the D gene is possibly TRBD2 (7 bases). Looked up from germline, CDR1 is SGHTA and CDR2 is FQGTGA. The CDR3 has 15 amino acids. V shed 1 base and J shed 5 bases, with 12 bases lying between them. The CDR3 reads CASSLRGGGNNEQFF. CDR3 DNA sequence: TGTGCCAGCAGCTTAAGAGGGGGGGGTAACAATGAGCAGTTCTTC.

The V and J genes are TRBV3-1 (or the pseudogene TRBV3-2) and TRBJ2-2; 7 bases are shared with TRBD2. Germline values: CDR1 LGHDT, CDR2 YNNKEL (reference sequence). J was trimmed by 4 bases and V by 4 bases; bases with no gene match: 3. The CDR3 runs 14 residues. CDR3 in DNA: TGTGCCAGCAGCCCCCGGACTAGCACCGGGGAGCTGTTTTTT. As protein: CASSPRTSTGELFF.

This chain uses TRBV19 with TRBJ1-3; TRBD1 aligns across 7 bases. Germline V gives CDR1 LNHDA, CDR2 SQIVND (reference sequence). The trim removed 7 bases at V and 5 bases at J, leaving 8 bases unmatched. The CDR3 has 14 residues. This CDR3 is CASTRTGGRNTIYF. DNA of the CDR3: TGTGCCAGTACAAGGACAGGAGGCCGAAACACCATATATTTT.

This clone appeared a few times. The chain uses TRBV6-5 and TRBJ1-6, with D perhaps matching TRBD1 (6 bases). Per germline, CDR1 MNHEY and CDR2 SVGAGI. This CDR3 comprises 16 residues. Trimming shortened V by 4 bases and J by 7 bases, and 17 bases separated the two germline ends. CDR3 sequence reads: CASSSLGTGANSPLHF. The CDR3 coding sequence is TGTGCCAGCAGTTCCCTCGGGACGGGGGCGAATTCACCCCTCCACTTT.

With respect to this clone: Compared with germline, one end of the junction differs, possibly owing to a read error. Within the sample, other DNA sequences also encode this same CDR3. The chain recombines TRBV13 with TRBJ2-5, with a possible D match to TRBD2 (7 bases). In germline, CDR1 is PRHDT, CDR2 FYEKMQ (reference sequence). The CDR3 loop spans 14 amino acids. CDR3 nucleotides: TGTGCCAGCAGCCCAAACGGGGGGCAAGAAACCCAGTACTTC. This encodes CASSPNGGQETQYF. The whole variable domain, remainder taken from reference TRBV13 and TRBJ2-5, is AAGVIQSPRHLIKEKRETATLKCYPIPRHDTVYWYQQGPGQDPQFLISFYEKMQSDKGSIPDRFSAQQFSDYHSELNMSSLELGDSALYFCASSPNGGQETQYFGPGTRLLVL.

This clone came up a few times. The chain uses TRBV9 and TRBJ2-5, with 9 positions matching TRBD1. In germline, CDR1 is SGDLS, CDR2 YYNGEE. This CDR3 is 14 amino acids long. Trimming at V came to 6 bases and at J to 5 bases, leaving 8 bases not matched to a gene. CDR3 nucleotide sequence: TGTGCCAGCACCATGGGACAGGGCGGGGAGACCCAGTACTTC. Its translation is CASTMGQGGETQYF.

The chain combines TRBV5-6 with TRBJ2-7; the match to TRBD2 covers 7 bases. The CDR3 is 12 residues long. Germline values: CDR1 SGHDT, CDR2 YYEEEE. The junction had 2 bases not matched to a gene; V was cut back by 5 bases and J by 3 bases. CDR3 protein: CASRGRVYEQYV. In DNA form, the CDR3 reads TGTGCCAGCAGGGGGAGGGTCTACGAGCAGTACGTC.

The genes are TRBV24-1 and TRBJ2-1; no firm D call. The CDR3 contains 15 residues. CDR1 and CDR2 from the germline V gene are KGHDR and SFDVKD. Deletions cut 5 bases from V and 2 bases from J, with 12 bases between. CDR3 sequence: CATSGVLDAYNEQFF. DNA for the CDR3: TGTGCCACCAGTGGGGTCCTAGATGCCTACAATGAGCAGTTCTTC.

This chain connects TRBV7-9 to TRBJ2-2; 8 nucleotides align to TRBD2. Germline-derived CDR1 and CDR2 are SEHNR and FQNEAQ (reference sequence). Trimming cost V 5 bases and J 6 bases; bases outside gene matches: 5. CDR3 length: 14 amino acids. For the CDR3, the DNA is TGTGCCAGCAGCCCGAGCGGGAGCTCCGGGGAGCTGTTTTTT. Residues: CASSPSGSSGELFF.

This chain connects TRBV7-2 to TRBJ2-3, with D perhaps given as TRBD1 or TRBD2 (5 bases each). Trimming took 0 bases from V and 6 from J, leaving 10 bases between them. In germline, CDR1 is SGHTA, CDR2 FQGNSA. The CDR3 has 14 residues. CDR3 sequence reads: CASSLAGPLDTQYF. Here the CDR3 DNA reads TGTGCCAGCAGCTTAGCGGGACCACTGGATACGCAGTATTTT.

There are a few counts of this clone. The V and J genes are TRBV6-5 and TRBJ1-2, with 8 bases lining up with TRBD1. The V gene end was trimmed by 5 bases and the J gene end by 4 bases; junction bases not matched to a gene: 6. Germline V lookup: CDR1 MNHEY, CDR2 SVGAGI. The CDR3 spans 14 residues. The CDR3 DNA sequence: TGTGCCAGCAGTCGTATAACAGGGGGCTATGGCTACACCTTC. It translates to CASSRITGGYGYTF.

This chain joins TRBV9 and TRBJ2-1; a possible D gene is TRBD1 (6 bases). V was cut by 3 bases and J by 7 bases, with 14 bases left in between. Germline V gene sequence: CDR1 SGDLS, CDR2 YYNGEE. This CDR3 comprises 14 residues. DNA of the CDR3: TGTGCCAGCAGCGCAGGACAGCCGGGAAATGAGCAGTTCTTC. It yields the protein CASSAGQPGNEQFF.

The rearrangement uses TRBV7-9 and TRBJ1-2, with a possible D match to TRBD1 (5 bases). CDR3 length: 14 residues. Germline CDR1 and CDR2: SEHNR and FQNEAQ (reference sequence). Trimming pared 2 bases from V and 7 bases from J, leaving 14 bases between. DNA for the CDR3: TGTGCCAGCAGCTTACGGGGGGACGGTGCTGGCTACACCTTC. Translated: CASSLRGDGAGYTF.

The chain joins TRBV2 to TRBJ2-7; D possibly corresponds to TRBD1 (6 bases). This CDR3 contains 12 residues. CDR1 is SNHLY, CDR2 FYNNEI, per germline. Trimming stripped 3 bases from V and 7 bases from J, with 10 bases between. The CDR3 protein is CASSDRGGEQYV. Written as DNA, the CDR3 is TGTGCCAGCAGTGACAGGGGCGGGGAGCAGTACGTC.

This clone turned up a few times. This sequence joins TRBV25-1 and TRBJ1-6; D not resolved. Trimming removed 1 base from V and 11 bases from J, with 12 bases in between. CDR3 length: 14 amino acids. Germline V gene data show CDR1 as MGHDK and CDR2 as SYGVNS. CDR3 sequence: CASSELGWGTPLHF. For the CDR3, the DNA is TGTGCCAGCAGTGAATTAGGCTGGGGTACACCCCTCCACTTT. Full variable domain (rest looked up from reference TRBV25-1 and TRBJ1-6): EADIYQTPRYLVIGTGKKITLECSQTMGHDKMYWYQQDPGMELHLIHYSYGVNSTEKGDLSSESTVSRIRTEHFPLTLESARPSHTSQYLCASSELGWGTPLHFGNGTRLTVT.

This chain joins TRBV7-2 and TRBJ2-2; D remains ambiguous. CDR1 is SGHTA, CDR2 FQGNSA, per germline. The CDR3 is 15 residues long. V lost 3 bases and J lost 5, with 13 bases in between. The CDR3 sequence is CASSFRALGTGELFF. Written as DNA, the CDR3 is TGTGCCAGCAGCTTCCGGGCCTTGGGGACCGGGGAGCTGTTTTTT.

The genes are TRBV5-1 and TRBJ1-3; TRBD1 agrees at 8 bases. The germline CDR1 and CDR2 sequences are SGHRS and YFSETQ. V lost 2 bases and J lost 0; bases outside the gene matches: 10. CDR3 size: 18 residues. CDR3 sequence reads: CASSFRGTGPLSGNTIYF. In DNA form, the CDR3 reads TGCGCCAGCAGCTTCCGCGGGACAGGACCCCTCTCTGGAAACACCATATATTTT.

This sequence joins TRBV5-1 and TRBJ2-3, with D tentatively TRBD1 or TRBD2 (5 bases each). The CDR3 has 14 amino acids. CDR1 and CDR2 (germline): SGHRS, YFSETQ. V lost 4 bases to trimming and J lost 1 base, with 10 bases between them. In DNA, the CDR3 is TGCGCCAGCAGCGGGTTGGGGGGCACAGATACGCAGTATTTT. Amino acids: CASSGLGGTDTQYF.

The chain is built from TRBV4-1 and TRBJ2-3; TRBD2 is a possible D gene (6 bases). The CDR3 totals 16 residues. Germline CDR1 reads MGHRA; CDR2 reads YSYEKL. V lost 1 base and J 0 bases, leaving 11 bases between the germline ends. The CDR3 sequence is CASSQAGDPSTDTQYF. The CDR3 DNA follows: TGCGCCAGCAGCCAAGCGGGGGACCCTAGCACAGATACGCAGTATTTT.